The present T cell receptor beta chain was sequenced within a study of blood T cells in healthy people across ages. Donors gave about 9.3 milliliters of peripheral blood apiece. With each sample, at least 6 micrograms of total RNA were extracted. Broader study findings: Among long-lived donors, naive CD4+ cells were more numerous and diversity higher than in aged donors. Observed TCR beta diversity per million T cells went down as age went up. This fall followed a roughly linear course with age.

Germline values: CDR1 MNHNY, CDR2 SVGAGI (reference sequence). V was cut by 4 bases and J by 0 bases, with 7 bases left in between. This CDR3 comprises 14 residues. The authors ran a second PCR of roughly 6 to 12 cycles using a sample-barcoded 5' primer and a J-beta primer mix. TCRdb analysed the 5' RACE reads with MiXCR anew, one entry per CDR3 protein. The table lists around 850,000 distinct CDR3 sequences, roughly 40% of them singletons, with 13% in the top ten. Comments on this clonotype: Its target is not known.

The sequenced sample was blood. The TCR comes from a man between 18 and 35 years old in good health. The rearrangement uses TRBV6-6 and TRBJ1-3; D call uncertain. CDR3 coding DNA: TGTGCCAGCAGTTTAAATCTCTCTGGAAACACCATATATTTT. It encodes CASSLNLSGNTIYF.